These 31 T cell receptor beta chains originate from one sample sequenced in a study of T cell repertoires in ileal Crohn's disease. This table comes from immunoSEQ multiplex PCR, and its TCRdb copy is limited to in-frame clones, with some not included. The sample contains approximately 5,100 clones, 80% of which appear only once. As to time point: inflamed ileum from the surgical specimen. What was sequenced was ileal tissue. The receptors come from an adult with Crohn's disease.

The V gene is TRBV7-2, the J gene TRBJ1-1, with D unresolved. Trimming left V 3 bases short and J 1 base short, with 6 bases between. The CDR3 loop spans 13 amino acids. Germline CDR1 is SGHTA and CDR2 is FQGNSA. The CDR3 sequence is CASSLRSNTEAFF. CDR3 bases: TGTGCCAGCAGCTTGCGATCGAACACTGAAGCTTTCTTT.

V gene TRBV5-8 combines with J gene TRBJ1-2, with TRBD1 matching over 10 bases. Looked up from germline, CDR1 is SGHTS and CDR2 is YDEGEE. V gave up 4 bases and J gave up 6 bases; unmatched junction bases: 3. This CDR3 has 13 residues. CDR3 residues: CASSRGQGDGYTF. The CDR3 coding sequence is TGTGCCAGCAGCCGTGGACAGGGGGATGGCTACACCTTC. Full variable domain (outside the CDR3, taken from reference TRBV5-8 and TRBJ1-2): EAGVTQSPTHLIKTRGQQATLRCSPISGHTSVYWYQQALGLGLQFLLWYDEGEERNRGNFPPRFSGRQFPNYSSELNVNALELEDSALYLCASSRGQGDGYTFGSGTRLTVV.

The CDR3 loop is CASSLRLAGGNEQFF. DNA of the CDR3: TGTGCCAGCAGCCTAAGACTAGCGGGGGGAAATGAGCAGTTCTTC. The chain is built from TRBV7-8 and TRBJ2-1; 13 positions agree with TRBD2. CDR1 and CDR2 from the germline V gene are SGHVS and FQNEAQ. The CDR3 sequence is 15 residues long. V lost 5 bases to trimming and J lost 7 bases; unmatched junction nucleotides: 5.

This clone appeared a few times. This chain uses TRBV7-8 with TRBJ2-7, with TRBD2 as a possible D gene (6 bases). The CDR3 runs to 15 residues. Looked up from germline, CDR1 is SGHVS and CDR2 is FQNEAQ. Trimming pared 5 bases from V and 6 bases from J, leaving 20 bases between. CDR3 in amino acids: CASSLLTAGLGEQYF. The CDR3 nucleotides read TGTGCCAGCAGCCTTCTAACCGCGGGGTTGGGCGAGCAGTACTTC. Full variable domain (missing parts from reference TRBV7-8 and TRBJ2-7): GAGVSQSPRYKVAKRGQDVALRCDPISGHVSLFWYQQALGQGPEFLTYFQNEAQLDKSGLPSDRFFAERPEGSVSTLKIQRTQQEDSAVYLCASSLLTAGLGEQYFGPGTRLTVT.

The gene calls are TRBV27 and TRBJ2-5; a weak D match, TRBD1 (6 bases). The CDR3 is 14 amino acids. The V gene lost 5 bases and the J gene lost 1 base, with 11 bases spanning the gap. CDR1 is MNHEY and CDR2 is SMNVEV in the germline V gene (reference sequence). In DNA, the CDR3 is TGTGCCAGCAGTCCCCGACAGGTCCAAGAGACCCAGTACTTC. Encoded protein: CASSPRQVQETQYF.

The chain uses TRBV9 and TRBJ2-7, with D possibly matching TRBD2 (5 bases). Germline V lookup: CDR1 SGDLS, CDR2 YYNGEE. This CDR3 has 12 amino acids. V was clipped by 3 bases and J by 3 bases, with 7 bases between them. The CDR3 is CASSGRGYEQYF. DNA for the CDR3: TGTGCCAGCAGCGGTCGGGGCTACGAGCAGTACTTC.

CDR3 loop: CASSYRTGSGYTF. The CDR3 region has the DNA TGTGCCAGCAGTTACCGCACAGGTTCGGGCTACACCTTC. This rearrangement joins TRBV6-6 to TRBJ1-2; tentative D call: TRBD1 (5 bases). Between the trimmed V and J ends, which lost 2 bases and 8 bases, there was a span of 12 bases. The CDR3 is made up of 13 amino acids. The germline V gene encodes CDR1 MNHNY and CDR2 SVGAGI (reference sequence).

V usage is TRBV15 and J usage is TRBJ1-4; TRBD1 aligns across 9 bases. CDR3 size: 14 residues. CDR1 LNHNV and CDR2 YYDKDF come from the germline V gene (reference sequence). Trimming at V came to 6 bases and at J to 7 bases, leaving 6 bases not matched to a gene. CDR3 amino acids: CATSRDRGAEKLFF. The DNA of the CDR3 is TGTGCCACCAGTCGAGACAGGGGGGCTGAAAAACTGTTTTTT. Based on the CDR3 plus reference TRBV15 and TRBJ1-4, the full variable domain is DAMVIQNPRYQVTQFGKPVTLSCSQTLNHNVMYWYQQKSSQAPKLLFHYYDKDFNNEADTPDNFQSRRPNTSFCFLDIRSPGLGDTAMYLCATSRDRGAEKLFFGSGTQLSVL.

This sequence joins TRBV7-2 and TRBJ1-5; no reliable D call. The V end was cut by 5 bases, the J end by 6 bases, with 17 bases between. Germline-derived CDR1 and CDR2 are SGHTA and FQGNSA. The CDR3 is 15 residues long. CDR3 in amino acids: CASSPQTSIRQPQHF. The CDR3 coding sequence is TGTGCCAGCAGCCCCCAGACTTCTATCCGTCAGCCCCAGCATTTT. The full variable domain, completed using reference TRBV7-2 and TRBJ1-5, is GAGVSQSPSNKVTEKGKDVELRCDPISGHTALYWYRQSLGQGLEFLIYFQGNSAPDKSGLPSDRFSAERTGGSVSTLTIQRTQQEDSAVYLCASSPQTSIRQPQHFGDGTRLSIL.

The CDR3 spells CASSDSLTLNYGYTF. CDR3 DNA sequence: TGTGCCAGCAGTGACAGCTTAACCCTGAACTATGGCTACACCTTC. The chain carries TRBV6-1 and TRBJ1-2; D gene uncertain. Per the germline V gene, CDR1 is MNHNS and CDR2 is SASEGT. The CDR3 is 15 residues long. The V end was cut by 3 bases, the J end by 2 bases, with 13 bases between.

The rearrangement links TRBV4-1 to TRBJ1-2; D unclear. This CDR3 spans 12 amino acids. Trimming pared 0 bases from V and 6 bases from J, leaving 5 bases between. CDR1 and CDR2 (germline): MGHRA, YSYEKL. The CDR3: CASSQDRHGYTF. CDR3 coding DNA: TGCGCCAGCAGCCAAGATAGGCATGGCTACACCTTC.

The chain recombines TRBV6-1 with TRBJ2-1; no reliable D call. Trimming left V 6 bases short and J 4 bases short, with 13 bases between. Germline CDR1 is MNHNS and CDR2 is SASEGT. This CDR3 has 14 amino acids. CDR3 bases: TGTGCCAGCAGAGCCGAGCAATTATACAATGAGCAGTTCTTC. Its translation is CASRAEQLYNEQFF.

This chain uses TRBV7-9 with TRBJ1-1; the match to TRBD1 covers 7 bases. From germline, CDR1 is SEHNR and CDR2 FQNEAQ (reference sequence). V gave up 0 bases and J gave up 4 bases; unmatched junction bases: 14. CDR3 length: 18 residues. The chain's CDR3 is CASSLAFNRGDGRTEAFF. The CDR3 bases are TGTGCCAGCAGCTTAGCCTTTAACAGGGGAGATGGCCGCACTGAAGCTTTCTTT. Full variable domain (outside the CDR3, taken from reference TRBV7-9 and TRBJ1-1): DTGVSQNPRHKITKRGQNVTFRCDPISEHNRLYWYRQTLGQGPEFLTYFQNEAQLEKSRLLSDRFSAERPKGSFSTLEIQRTEQGDSAMYLCASSLAFNRGDGRTEAFFGQGTRLTVV.

The genes are TRBV10-1 and TRBJ2-2, with no clear D. Trimming removed 3 bases at V and 8 bases at J, with 16 bases between. Per the germline V gene, CDR1 is WNHNN and CDR2 is SYGVQD (reference sequence). This CDR3 has 15 residues. This CDR3 is CASSDSDQSNGELFF. CDR3 nucleotide sequence: TGCGCCAGCAGTGACTCGGACCAGTCCAATGGGGAGCTGTTTTTT.

The genes are TRBV5-1 and TRBJ1-5, with D uncertain. This CDR3 region has 13 residues. Germline lookup yields CDR1 SGHRS and CDR2 YFSETQ. The V gene lost 8 bases and the J gene lost 5 bases, with 14 bases spanning the gap. The CDR3 DNA reads TGCGCCAGTCGGCCGGGCAGCGATCAGCCCCAGCATTTT. This sequence encodes CASRPGSDQPQHF.

This sequence joins TRBV9 and TRBJ2-2, with D perhaps matching TRBD1 (5 bases). The CDR3 runs to 15 residues. The V end was cut by 0 bases, the J end by 4 bases, with 10 bases between. CDR1 SGDLS and CDR2 YYNGEE come from the germline V gene. In DNA, the CDR3 is TGTGCCAGCAGCGTAGTCCAGGGTGGCACCGGGGAGCTGTTTTTT. Amino acid sequence: CASSVVQGGTGELFF.

This rearrangement joins TRBV5-1 to TRBJ2-7; D is possibly TRBD1 (5 bases). V was pared by 0 bases and J by 6 bases, with 13 bases between. Looked up from germline, CDR1 is SGHRS and CDR2 is YFSETQ. The CDR3 sequence is 14 residues long. The CDR3 DNA is TGCGCCAGCAGCTTGGCAGGGTCAGGGATCGAGCAGTACTTC. It translates to CASSLAGSGIEQYF.

Notes on this clone: Different DNA sequences within this sample yield the same CDR3. The chain couples TRBV5-1 to TRBJ2-5; tentative D call: TRBD2 (5 bases). The V and J ends lost 4 bases and 0 bases respectively, with 10 bases between them. This CDR3 is built from 14 residues. Germline V gene data show CDR1 as SGHRS and CDR2 as YFSETQ. This CDR3 reads CASSVTGNQETQYF. For the CDR3, the DNA is TGCGCCAGCAGCGTAACGGGGAACCAAGAGACCCAGTACTTC.

V and J are TRBV6-5 and TRBJ1-6; perhaps TRBD1 as D (5 bases). Trimming removed 5 bases at V and 10 bases at J, with 12 bases between. Germline V CDR1 and CDR2: MNHEY, SVGAGI. The CDR3 extends over 13 amino acids. The CDR3 reads CASSPRVSSPLHF. In nucleotides, the CDR3 is TGTGCCAGCAGTCCCAGGGTTAGCTCACCCCTCCACTTT.

This clone came up once. The genes are TRBV7-3 and TRBJ2-3, with TRBD2 as a possible D gene (5 bases). Looked up from germline, CDR1 is SGHTA and CDR2 is FQGTGA. The CDR3 loop spans 13 amino acids. Trimming cost V 2 bases and J 7 bases, with 10 bases left between them. The CDR3 sequence: CASSLGSGYTQYF. DNA for the CDR3: TGTGCCAGCAGCTTAGGCTCGGGGTATACGCAGTATTTT.

By sample fraction, this clone is medium-sized. The genes are TRBV6-1 and TRBJ2-7; D is uncertain. V lost 5 bases and J 2 bases, leaving 13 bases between the germline ends. CDR3 length equals 14 residues. Germline values: CDR1 MNHNS, CDR2 SASEGT. DNA for the CDR3: TGTGCCAGCAGTTCAGCTACTTTAACCTACGAGCAGTACTTC. It specifies CASSSATLTYEQYF.

V gene TRBV28 combines with J gene TRBJ2-3; TRBD2 agrees at 10 bases. From germline, CDR1 is MDHEN and CDR2 SYDVKM. With V trimmed by 6 bases and J by 6 bases, 9 bases remained unmatched. The CDR3 spans 15 residues. CDR3 sequence: CASRSSSGGIDTQYF. The CDR3 nucleotides read TGTGCCAGCAGGTCCTCTAGCGGGGGCATTGATACGCAGTATTTT.

J is TRBJ1-5 and V is TRBV7-2, with 9 positions matching TRBD1. The CDR3 length is 16 residues. The ends lost 3 bases at V and 4 bases at J; junction bases unmatched: 7. Germline V gene data show CDR1 as SGHTA and CDR2 as FQGNSA. CDR3 sequence: CASSFRDRDGNQPQHF. The DNA for the CDR3 is TGTGCCAGCAGCTTCCGGGACAGGGATGGAAATCAGCCCCAGCATTTT.

V gene TRBV7-3 combines with J gene TRBJ2-2; perhaps TRBD2 as D (5 bases). The CDR3 is 16 amino acids. Between the trimmed V and J ends, which lost 2 bases and 4 bases, there was a span of 14 bases. CDR1 and CDR2 (germline): SGHTA, FQGTGA. The CDR3 DNA reads as TGTGCCAGCAGCTTATATACGAGCGGAGGCACCGGGGAGCTGTTTTTT. It is translated as CASSLYTSGGTGELFF.

In this sample, this clone turned up a few times. The chain uses TRBV30 and TRBJ1-2; D gene unclear. Germline lookup yields CDR1 GTSNPN and CDR2 SVGIG (reference sequence). The CDR3 has 16 residues. With 0 bases removed from V and 8 bases from J, the gap between germline ends came to 22 bases. The CDR3 protein is CAWSVREGGSLGGYTF. DNA of the CDR3: TGTGCCTGGAGTGTACGGGAGGGAGGCTCTCTAGGGGGCTACACCTTC. Complete variable domain (other parts from reference TRBV30 and TRBJ1-2): SQTIHQWPATLVQPVGSPLSLECTVEGTSNPNLYWYRQAAGRGLQLLFYSVGIGQISSEVPQNLSASRPQDRQFILSSKKLLLSDSGFYLCAWSVREGGSLGGYTFGSGTRLTVV.

This clone showed up just a few times. The J gene is TRBJ2-3, the V gene TRBV5-1; D tentatively fits TRBD1 or TRBD2 (5 bases each). CDR1 SGHRS and CDR2 YFSETQ come from the germline V gene. The CDR3 runs to 13 residues. Trimming stripped 0 bases from V and 8 bases from J, with 10 bases between. The CDR3 protein is CASSLAERGTQYF. In nucleotides, the CDR3 is TGCGCCAGCAGCTTGGCCGAGAGGGGTACGCAGTATTTT.

This chain connects TRBV7-2 to TRBJ1-4; D is unclear. Germline V gene data show CDR1 as SGHTA and CDR2 as FQGNSA. Trimming took 0 bases from V and 1 from J, leaving 3 bases between them. This CDR3 has 14 residues. CDR3 in amino acids: CASSLARTNEKLFF. For the CDR3, the DNA is TGTGCCAGCAGCTTAGCCCGAACTAATGAAAAACTGTTTTTT.

This chain connects TRBV7-7 to TRBJ1-5; 10 bases map to TRBD1. V dropped 6 bases and J dropped 6; count of bases not matched to a gene: 11. CDR1 SSHAT and CDR2 FNYEAQ come from the germline V gene (reference sequence). The CDR3 sequence is 16 residues long. This CDR3 is CASSPNRDRGVQPQHF. Written as DNA, the CDR3 is TGTGCCAGCAGTCCTAACCGGGACAGGGGAGTTCAGCCCCAGCATTTT.

The J gene is TRBJ2-1, the V gene TRBV5-6; 10 bases match TRBD1. The CDR3 runs 16 residues. The V gene end was trimmed by 4 bases and the J gene end by 4 bases; junction bases not matched to a gene: 8. Germline V lookup: CDR1 SGHDT, CDR2 YYEEEE. In DNA form, the CDR3 reads TGTGCCAGCAGCGACCGGACAGGGGGGACATACAATGAGCAGTTCTTC. It is translated as CASSDRTGGTYNEQFF.

The V call is TRBV13, the J call TRBJ2-3, with TRBD1 matching over 7 bases. Trimming removed 11 bases from V and 2 bases from J; junction bases left unmatched: 10. CDR3 size: 14 residues. Germline CDR1 and CDR2: PRHDT and FYEKMQ (reference sequence). The DNA for the CDR3 is TGTGCCTGTTTAACGAGGGGGCTCACAGATACGCAGTATTTT. Its translation is CACLTRGLTDTQYF.

The rearrangement links TRBV11-2 to TRBJ2-5; the D is unclear. Trimming pared 0 bases from V and 9 bases from J, leaving 5 bases between. The germline gives CDR1 SGHAT, CDR2 FQNNGV. The CDR3 sequence is 11 residues long. Here the CDR3 DNA reads TGTGCCAGCAGCTTAGATACCTCCCAGTACTTC. Residues: CASSLDTSQYF. Full variable domain (remainder filled in from reference TRBV11-2 and TRBJ2-5): EAGVAQSPRYKIIEKRQSVAFWCNPISGHATLYWYQQILGQGPKLLIQFQNNGVVDDSQLPKDRFSAERLKGVDSTLKIQPAKLEDSAVYLCASSLDTSQYFGPGTRLLVL.